This T cell receptor beta chain was profiled in a study of beta chain features in type 1 diabetes. As for the study in general: No patient-donor differences in age, gender, total cells or subset yield.

Germline V gene data show CDR1 as LNHNV and CDR2 as YYDKDF (reference sequence). The germline V and J ends were trimmed by 0 bases and 0 bases, with 16 bases remaining between them. The CDR3 sequence is 18 residues long. To note about this clone: What it recognizes is unknown.

Expressed TCRB transcripts got sequenced, as all isolated RNA was reverse transcribed. TCRdb's copy holds only in-frame clones and misses some; the assay was immunoSEQ multiplex PCR. This sample carries just over 15,000 clones, approximately 71% of them seen once, and the ten largest clones take about 2.5%. General observations from the study: Within each of all four CD4+ subsets, Type 1 diabetes patients had TCRB CDR3s that were moderately but significantly shorter.

The source of this sequence is a man aged 25-40 years with type 1 diabetes. The sequenced sample was Tregs from blood. The chain recombines TRBV15 with TRBJ2-3, with D perhaps matching TRBD2 (7 bases). The CDR3 here is CATSRDWGASGSTDTQYF. DNA for the CDR3: TGTGCCACCAGCAGAGATTGGGGGGCTAGCGGAAGCACAGATACGCAGTATTTT.